This entry lists 3 T cell receptor beta chains sequenced from one sample in a study of blood T cell repertoires in COVID-19. The repertoire was sequenced with immunoSEQ multiplex PCR; TCRdb's copy has only in-frame clones and lacks some. The sample gives 350,000 to 400,000 clones, more than 75% of which show up once; about 1.1% is in the top ten. Material for sequencing was PBMCs or T cells enriched from blood (not recorded which). The receptors derive from a young woman who had recovered from COVID-19.

The rearrangement links TRBV6-5 to TRBJ2-7; TRBD1 agrees at 7 bases. CDR1 and CDR2 (germline): MNHEY, SVGAGI. This CDR3 spans 16 amino acids. V gave up 0 bases and J gave up 3 bases; unmatched junction bases: 8. In DNA form, the CDR3 reads TGTGCCAGCAGTTACTCGACAGGGCATGAAGTCTACGAGCAGTACTTC. Protein: CASSYSTGHEVYEQYF.

The V call is TRBV6-5, the J call TRBJ1-6; a weak D match, TRBD1 (5 bases). The V and J ends lost 2 bases and 8 bases respectively, with 13 bases between them. Germline CDR1 reads MNHEY; CDR2 reads SVGAGI. The CDR3 runs to 15 residues. CDR3 DNA: TGTGCCAGCAGTTACCCACCGTCGGGGGATTCACCCCTCCACTTT. As protein: CASSYPPSGDSPLHF.

This chain joins TRBV19 and TRBJ2-3; 9 bases line up with TRBD1. The V segment lost 5 bases and the J segment 4 bases; nucleotides outside the gene matches: 7. Germline CDR1 LNHDA, CDR2 SQIVND (reference sequence). The CDR3 totals 15 residues. CDR3 in amino acids: CASSPRTGVADTQYF. The CDR3 nucleotides read TGTGCCAGTAGTCCTAGGACAGGGGTTGCAGATACGCAGTATTTT.